The 26 T cell receptor beta chains below come from one sample, sequenced in a study of control samples from healthy donors and cancer patients. The protocol was immunoSEQ multiplex PCR, while the TCRdb copy is restricted to in-frame clones and leaves out a portion. Of tens of thousands of clones listed, 80% to 90% are singletons. Sequenced input: blood. These receptors were obtained from a man in his fifties in good health.

The rearrangement links TRBV25-1 to TRBJ1-1; possible D gene TRBD1, 5 bases. V was clipped by 4 bases and J by 6 bases, with 18 bases between them. Germline assignment: CDR1 MGHDK and CDR2 SYGVNS. The CDR3 has 15 residues. CDR3 sequence (DNA): TGTGCCAGCAGTGGGGGCCTCGGCCCGACTCCTGAAGCTTTCTTT. Encoded protein: CASSGGLGPTPEAFF.

This chain joins TRBV5-1 and TRBJ1-1; 7 bases are shared with TRBD1. The germline V gene has CDR1 SGHRS and CDR2 YFSETQ. The trim removed 0 bases at V and 1 base at J, leaving 12 bases unmatched. CDR3 size: 18 residues. The CDR3 region is CASSLESRGFRKNTEAFF. The CDR3 coding sequence is TGCGCCAGCAGCTTGGAATCCAGGGGGTTTCGAAAGAACACTGAAGCTTTCTTT.

The chain is built from TRBV6-4 and TRBJ1-2; the D gene is possibly TRBD1 (6 bases). The CDR3 contains 15 residues. The V end lost 7 bases, the J end lost 2 bases, and 17 bases lay between the germline ends. CDR1 is MRHNA and CDR2 is SNTAGT in the germline V gene. CDR3 sequence (DNA): TGTGCCAGCATTGAGGTAGGGGGGCCGAACTATGGCTACACCTTC. Protein: CASIEVGGPNYGYTF.

V is TRBV6-1 and J is TRBJ1-1; tentative D call: TRBD1 (6 bases). V lost 1 base and J lost 5, with 11 bases in between. CDR3 length: 14 amino acids. Looked up from germline, CDR1 is MNHNS and CDR2 is SASEGT. CDR3: CASSEETRGTEAFF. The DNA for the CDR3 is TGTGCCAGCAGTGAAGAGACCAGGGGAACTGAAGCTTTCTTT.

The chain employs TRBV10-3 and TRBJ2-3, with D hard to call. V was cut by 4 bases and J by 0 bases, with 11 bases left in between. This CDR3 is built from 15 residues. Germline-derived CDR1 and CDR2 are ENHRY and SYGVKD. The DNA for the CDR3 is TGTGCCATCAGTGGGAGTGGGCTTAGCACAGATACGCAGTATTTT. This translates into CAISGSGLSTDTQYF.

Here the CDR3 DNA reads TGTGCCATCAGTCCTGGGGTCGATGAAAAACTGTTTTTT. Its protein product is CAISPGVDEKLFF. The J gene is TRBJ1-4, the V gene TRBV10-3, with D unclear. The CDR3 has 13 amino acids. The germline V gene has CDR1 ENHRY and CDR2 SYGVKD. Trimming removed 5 bases at V and 6 bases at J, with 10 bases between.

The chain links TRBV14 to TRBJ2-7; 9 bases are a match to TRBD2. Per germline, CDR1 SGHDN and CDR2 FVKESK. The trim removed 4 bases at V and 3 bases at J, leaving 13 bases unmatched. The CDR3 is 17 amino acids. CDR3: CASSPYYPLAGDYEQYF. The CDR3 DNA follows: TGTGCCAGCAGCCCCTATTACCCACTAGCGGGCGACTACGAGCAGTACTTC.

The chain recombines TRBV30 with TRBJ1-1, with 7 nucleotides matching TRBD1. This CDR3 contains 13 residues. J was trimmed by 5 bases and V by 3 bases; bases with no gene match: 6. CDR1 GTSNPN and CDR2 SVGIG come from the germline V gene (reference sequence). The CDR3 DNA follows: TGTGCCTGGAGGACAGGGCTTAGGACTGAAGCTTTCTTT. Translated: CAWRTGLRTEAFF. Based on the CDR3 plus reference TRBV30 and TRBJ1-1, the full variable domain is SQTIHQWPATLVQPVGSPLSLECTVEGTSNPNLYWYRQAAGRGLQLLFYSVGIGQISSEVPQNLSASRPQDRQFILSSKKLLLSDSGFYLCAWRTGLRTEAFFGQGTRLTVV.

This chain uses TRBV6-6 with TRBJ2-3; 13 nucleotides match TRBD2. CDR1 and CDR2 (germline): MNHNY, SVGAGI (reference sequence). J gave up 5 bases and V 5 bases, and 7 bases lay outside the gene matches. The CDR3 covers 16 residues. Here the CDR3 reads CASSLLAGGPGDTQYF. The CDR3 DNA is TGTGCCAGCAGTCTACTAGCGGGGGGGCCTGGAGATACGCAGTATTTT.

The chain carries TRBV7-2 and TRBJ2-2, with 12 positions matching TRBD2. J lost 7 bases, V lost 5 bases, and 11 bases had no gene match. There are 17 residues in the CDR3. Per germline, CDR1 SGHTA and CDR2 FQGNSA. CDR3 DNA sequence: TGTGCCAGCAGCGGAAGACAACTAGCGGGAGGAAGCGGGGAGCTGTTTTTT. Amino acid sequence: CASSGRQLAGGSGELFF.

The chain uses TRBV11-3 and TRBJ2-7; 8 bases map to TRBD2. The CDR3 runs to 15 residues. With V trimmed by 3 bases and J by 3 bases, 7 bases remained unmatched. CDR1 and CDR2 (germline): SGHNT, YENEEA. The CDR3, as DNA: TGTGCCAGCAGCTTGGGACTAGATCTTAACTACGAGCAGTACTTC. Translated, it gives CASSLGLDLNYEQYF.

In the case of this clone: Other nucleotide sequences from this sample produce the same CDR3. The chain carries TRBV19 and TRBJ1-1; D unresolved. This CDR3 comprises 13 residues. V lost 5 bases to trimming and J lost 1 base, with 8 bases between them. Germline CDR1 is LNHDA and CDR2 is SQIVND (reference sequence). The CDR3 protein is CASSDRGNTEAFF. The CDR3 DNA reads as TGTGCCAGTAGTGACCGGGGGAACACTGAAGCTTTCTTT.

The rearrangement joins TRBV7-3 to TRBJ2-3; 7 nucleotides match TRBD1. V lost 0 bases to trimming and J lost 1 base; unmatched junction nucleotides: 1. This CDR3 comprises 15 residues. Looked up from germline, CDR1 is SGHTA and CDR2 is FQGTGA. CDR3 bases: TGTGCCAGCAGCTTAACAGGGGGCCGCACAGATACGCAGTATTTT. Translating gives CASSLTGGRTDTQYF.

The chain couples TRBV27 to TRBJ2-1; D is undetermined. Deletions cut 4 bases from V and 9 bases from J, with 10 bases between. From germline, CDR1 is MNHEY and CDR2 SMNVEV (reference sequence). The CDR3 is 12 residues long. Here the CDR3 DNA reads TGTGCCAGCAGTTCCCCTTGGGGTGAGCAGTTCTTC. Its protein is CASSSPWGEQFF.

The genes are TRBV29-1 and TRBJ1-1, with 8 bases lining up with TRBD1. The CDR3 length is 13 residues. Germline trimming cut 2 bases from V and 5 bases from J; bases unmatched to any gene: 4. The V gene's germline CDR1 is SQVTM and CDR2 ANQGSEA. CDR3 sequence reads: CSVERQGRTEAFF. As DNA, the CDR3 is TGCAGCGTTGAAAGACAGGGGAGGACTGAAGCTTTCTTT.

The V and J genes are TRBV9 and TRBJ1-1, with D possibly TRBD1 on 5 matching bases. CDR3 length: 15 amino acids. V was cut by 4 bases and J by 4 bases, with 17 bases left in between. Germline V lookup: CDR1 SGDLS, CDR2 YYNGEE. The chain's CDR3 is CASSLSGTQGTEAFF. In DNA, the CDR3 is TGTGCCAGCAGCTTATCCGGGACTCAGGGCACTGAAGCTTTCTTT.

The chain employs TRBV27 and TRBJ1-4, with TRBD1 matching over 8 bases. V gave up 3 bases and J gave up 7 bases; unmatched junction bases: 10. Germline V lookup: CDR1 MNHEY, CDR2 SMNVEV (reference sequence). CDR3 length equals 16 residues. In nucleotides, the CDR3 is TGTGCCAGCAGTTTCTCTAGGACAGGGAGTTTTGAAAAACTGTTTTTT. The encoded protein is CASSFSRTGSFEKLFF. The full variable domain, with the rest looked up from reference TRBV27 and TRBJ1-4, is EAQVTQNPRYLITVTGKKLTVTCSQNMNHEYMSWYRQDPGLGLRQIYYSMNVEVTDKGDVPEGYKVSRKEKRNFPLILESPSPNQTSLYFCASSFSRTGSFEKLFFGSGTQLSVL.

This sequence joins TRBV4-1 and TRBJ1-4; D remains ambiguous. This CDR3 is built from 16 residues. V was cut by 0 bases and J by 8 bases, with 16 bases left in between. The germline V gene encodes CDR1 MGHRA and CDR2 YSYEKL. The CDR3 bases are TGCGCCAGCAGCCAAGAGAGAGGCCGACCGGGGGAAAAACTGTTTTTT. It is translated as CASSQERGRPGEKLFF.

The chain links TRBV5-1 to TRBJ2-5, with D perhaps matching TRBD1 or TRBD2 (5 bases each). V was pared by 0 bases and J by 4 bases, with 16 bases between. The CDR3 runs 16 residues. Germline CDR1 is SGHRS and CDR2 is YFSETQ. The CDR3 nucleotides are TGCGCCAGCAGCTTGGGGTCGGTTACTGGGGGAGAGACCCAGTACTTC. It specifies CASSLGSVTGGETQYF. The full variable domain, its missing parts supplied by reference TRBV5-1 and TRBJ2-5, is KAGVTQTPRYLIKTRGQQVTLSCSPISGHRSVSWYQQTPGQGLQFLFEYFSETQRNKGNFPGRFSGRQFSNSRSEMNVSTLELGDSALYLCASSLGSVTGGETQYFGPGTRLLVL.

The chain joins TRBV6-6 to TRBJ2-6, with D maybe TRBD1 (5 bases). V gave up 5 bases and J gave up 2 bases, with 13 bases separating them. This CDR3 has 16 residues. Germline V CDR1 and CDR2: MNHNY, SVGAGI (reference sequence). CDR3 sequence reads: CASSPVGRTGANVLTF. CDR3 nucleotide sequence: TGTGCCAGCAGTCCTGTGGGGCGAACTGGGGCCAACGTCCTGACTTTC.

V gene TRBV21-1 combines with J gene TRBJ2-1; the table's D call, TRBD1, was not checked against the DNA. TRBV21-1 is a pseudogene. The CDR3 has 15 amino acids. The CDR3 DNA sequence: TGTGCCAGCAGCAAAGAAGGACAGGGTTACAATGAGCAGTTCTTC. This codes for CASSKEGQGYNEQFF.

This chain joins TRBV19 and TRBJ2-2; D is unclear. Germline lookup yields CDR1 LNHDA and CDR2 SQIVND (reference sequence). The CDR3 has 14 amino acids. Trimming removed 1 base at V and 6 bases at J, with 9 bases between. Written as DNA, the CDR3 is TGTGCCAGTAGTATAGGCCCTGGGCCCGGGGAGCTGTTTTTT. This translates into CASSIGPGPGELFF.

This chain uses TRBV9 with TRBJ2-1; 7 positions agree with TRBD1. The length of the CDR3 is 11 residues. Trimming took 3 bases from V and 12 from J; bases not matched to a gene: 3. Per the germline V gene, CDR1 is SGDLS and CDR2 is YYNGEE. CDR3 sequence reads: CASSAGGRQFF. The CDR3 DNA follows: TGTGCCAGCAGCGCAGGGGGTAGGCAGTTCTTC.

This sequence joins TRBV6-5 and TRBJ1-1; perhaps TRBD1 as D (5 bases). The CDR3 runs to 15 residues. CDR1 and CDR2 (germline): MNHEY, SVGAGI. V was clipped by 1 base and J by 1 base, with 10 bases between them. CDR3 sequence (DNA): TGTGCCAGCAGTTACTTAGGGGTATCGAACACTGAAGCTTTCTTT. Encoded protein: CASSYLGVSNTEAFF.

The J gene is TRBJ1-3, the V gene TRBV7-2; 9 bases are a match to TRBD1. The V gene's germline CDR1 is SGHTA and CDR2 FQGNSA. Trimming removed 1 base from V and 2 bases from J; junction bases left unmatched: 0. The CDR3 spans 15 residues. The CDR3 loop reads CASSLDRGPGNTIYF. The CDR3 nucleotides are TGTGCCAGCAGCTTAGACAGGGGGCCTGGAAACACCATATATTTT.

This chain uses TRBV16 with TRBJ1-2; TRBD1 might be the D (5 bases). V lost 2 bases to trimming and J lost 8 bases, with 18 bases between them. This CDR3 has 15 amino acids. CDR1 is KGHSY and CDR2 is FQNENV in the germline V gene. CDR3 in DNA: TGTGCCAGCAGCCAAATTGTTCCGGGAAAGGGGGGCTACACCTTC. Its protein is CASSQIVPGKGGYTF.